One TCR beta chain is described in this entry. This clonotype was observed a handful of times. Its antigen is still unknown. Per-nucleotide qualities are absent, and no much larger clonotype sits a single base away. The sample belongs to a study of T-cell memory formation after mild COVID-19 (dated by TCRdb to 2020 to 2023). The study in broad terms: TCR sequence clusters from the two donors were found to be largely donor specific. T-cell clones expanding and contracting after mild COVID-19 in a couple of donors were tracked by longitudinal TCRalpha and TCRbeta repertoire sequencing. The cohort comprised two young, previously healthy adult volunteers, one female and one male. General findings and caveats noted by the study authors: Whether the second-wave clones peaking on day 37 were SARS-CoV-2 specific was not confirmed. Clones contracting from day 15 to 85 had balanced CD4/CD8 phenotypes, while a second wave expanding from day 15 to 37 was biased towards CD4+. Only a couple of mild cases were covered in the study, and larger cohorts including severe cases with pre-infection samples were considered necessary. Contracting CD4+ clones were found mainly in CM and EM memory subsets, while CD8+ clones were enriched in EMRA. Some responding clones were detected in pre-infection memory, suggesting pre-existing cross-reactive memory T cells joined the SARS-CoV-2 response.

Data came from an Illumina NovaSeq 6000. Using 5'RACE with constant-segment primers, TCRalpha and TCRbeta cDNA libraries were constructed, with sample barcodes and unique molecular identifiers added in the process. Trizol reagent was used to extract RNA from every sample. Library amplification was performed in two PCR steps, and a second sample barcode and Illumina TruSeq adapters were introduced in the second step. Sequencing of libraries was performed on an Illumina NovaSeq with 2 x 150 bp paired-end reads. Under the source paper's analysis protocol: The reads were demultiplexed and collapsed into UMI-guided consensus sequences using migec v1.2.7. Using mixcr v2.1.11, the UMI consensuses were aligned to TRA and TRB V and J templates and assembled into clonotypes. A clonotype was counted as expanded or contracted only if both edgeR and NoisET called the change significant, with noise models trained on biological replicates. For edgeR calls, the cutoffs were a false discovery rate-adjusted p below 0.01 and a log2 fold-change threshold of 1. As an exploratory analysis of dynamics, max-normalized trajectories of the 1000 most abundant clonotypes were examined with PCA combined with hierarchical clustering. The CD4 or CD8 phenotype of responding clones was assigned using the separately sequenced CD4+ and CD8+ repertoires. TCRdb reworked the public reads: Q25 trimming with fastp, MiXCR clone assembly, productive beta chains retained. Every entry covers one CDR3 protein and lists the most common genes and DNA from its rows. In this record, the V and J calls reflect TCRdb's handling and not the investigators' own analysis. The sample contains under 300,000 distinct CDR3 sequences, about 16% of them found a single time. The ten largest account for approximately 3.5% of the sample.

Ficoll-Paque density gradient centrifugation was the method used to isolate PBMCs. After removal of 8 bases from V and 0 bases from J, the junction retains 5 bases not matched to a gene. The germline V gene gives CDR1 as MDHEN and CDR2 as SYDVKM. Measured from the cysteine to the phenylalanine, the CDR3 is 15 residues long. Left in the record is the CDR3 DNA by itself, 45 bases read in frame from the first base. The rearranged segments are TRBV28 and TRBJ2-3, with 10 middle bases fitting TRBD2. The receptor's source is a man younger than 30 who had mild COVID-19 (a few samples of this study predate the infection). The sample titles of this study are shuffled in the database, so cell type and time point are left out; the donor was told from shared clones. Sequencing was carried out using PBMCs or a T cell subset sorted from them (not recorded which). In nucleotides, the sequence is TGTGCCAGCCGGGGACTAGCGTATAGCACAGATACGCAGTATTTT. This yields the protein CASRGLAYSTDTQYF.